This note documents a single T cell receptor (beta chain) sequence. This specimen belongs to a study of control samples from healthy donors and cancer patients. V lost 5 bases, J lost 7 bases, and 7 bases stayed unmatched. This CDR3 is 14 amino acids long. Germline V gene sequence: CDR1 LNHNV, CDR2 YYDKDF (reference sequence). Only in-frame clones appear in the TCRdb table, and some are missing; sequencing was by immunoSEQ multiplex PCR. The top ten clones hold 7.5% to 10% of a sample with some 100,000 clones, 85% to 90% of them seen once. The sequencing sample was made of blood. The origin of this receptor is a man aged 30 to 45 in good health. The rearrangement joins TRBV15 to TRBJ2-3; TRBD2 agrees at 9 bases. CDR3 sequence (DNA): TGTGCCACCAGCGTTAATAGCGGGAGCTATACGCAGTATTTT. It specifies CATSVNSGSYTQYF.